This is a list of T cell receptor beta chains from one sample in a study of blood T cell repertoires in COVID-19. Repertoires were generated with immunoSEQ multiplex PCR, while TCRdb's copy carries only in-frame clones and drops some. Here the sample spans about 200,000 clones, nearly 90% being singletons. Sequences were obtained from PBMCs or T cells enriched from blood (not recorded which). The receptors come from a young woman with acute COVID-19. Each CDR3 is given with its conserved first and last residue. The D gene is left open where the match is weak. Rows give clone size only sometimes, using once, few, many, or a class for an expanded clone.

d_gene,abundance,j_gene,v_gene,CDR3nt,CDR3aa
TRBD2,.,TRBJ2-3,TRBV27,TGTGCCAGCAGTTTACGTTTCGGGGGGGACGCGAGCACAGATACGCAGTATTTT,CASSLRFGGDASTDTQYF
TRBD1,.,TRBJ1-1,TRBV28,TGTGCCAGCAGAGAAGTAACAGGGGCACGGATGAACACTGAAGCTTTCTTT,CASREVTGARMNTEAFF
.,.,TRBJ1-2,TRBV10-3,TGTGCCATCAGTGAAACGCGGTTTGATTATGGCTACACCTTC,CAISETRFDYGYTF
TRBD1,.,TRBJ1-1,TRBV7-2,TGTGCCAGCAGCCCCCGACAGGGCCCAGCTTTCTTT,CASSPRQGPAFF
.,.,TRBJ2-2,TRBV5-1,TGCGCCAGCAGCTTTAATCCAGGGGTCACCGGGGAGCTGTTTTTT,CASSFNPGVTGELFF
TRBD1,.,TRBJ1-4,TRBV5-8,TGTGCCAGCAGCTACTATCGGACAGGCCGACAGGATGAAAAACTGTTTTTT,CASSYYRTGRQDEKLFF
.,.,TRBJ2-7,TRBV24-1,TGTGCCACCAGCGACACGACAGGCTACTACGAGCAGTACTTC,CATSDTTGYYEQYF
TRBD1,.,TRBJ1-5,TRBV2,TGTGCCAGCAACGTACAGGGGAGTAGCAATCAGCCCCAGCATTTT,CASNVQGSSNQPQHF
TRBD2,.,TRBJ2-3,TRBV19,TGTGCCAGTAGCGCTCCGGCGGGGGAAGATACGCAGTATTTT,CASSAPAGEDTQYF
.,.,TRBJ2-7,TRBV12-3/TRBV12-4,TGTGCCAGCAGTTTAATAGTAGAGCAGTACTTC,CASSLIVEQYF
.,.,TRBJ2-7,TRBV6-1,TGTGCCAGCAGTGAAAGAACAGGACGCTCCTACGAGCAGTACTTC,CASSERTGRSYEQYF
TRBD1,once,TRBJ1-2,TRBV4-3,TGCGCCAGCAGCCAATATTTTGCGGGACAGTCCTATGGCTACACCTTC,CASSQYFAGQSYGYTF
.,.,TRBJ1-3,TRBV7-9,TGTGCCAGCAGCTTGGGACTTGGAAACACCATATATTTT,CASSLGLGNTIYF
TRBD1,once,TRBJ2-3,TRBV5-1,TGCGCCAGCAGCCCGGACAGGGGAATCACAGATACGCAGTATTTT,CASSPDRGITDTQYF
.,.,TRBJ2-5,TRBV20-1,TGCAGTGGAGAGTCCCGGGAGACCCAGTACTTC,CSGESRETQYF
.,.,TRBJ2-1,TRBV7-9,TGTGCCAGCAGCTTAGGCCTCGGGAGCGCAGGTGAGCAGTTCTTC,CASSLGLGSAGEQFF
.,.,TRBJ1-1,TRBV7-6,TGTGCCAGCAGCGTGACAGAGAACACTGAAGCTTTCTTT,CASSVTENTEAFF
TRBD2,.,TRBJ2-1,TRBV3-1/TRBV3-2,TGTGCCAGCAGTCGTCTAGCGGGGTGGGGCAATGAGCAGTTCTTC,CASSRLAGWGNEQFF
TRBD1,.,TRBJ2-1,TRBV7-9,TGTGCCAGCAGCTTAACCTCCGGGACAGGGTCCTACAATGAGCAGTTCTTC,CASSLTSGTGSYNEQFF
.,once,TRBJ2-2,TRBV9,TGTGCCAGCAGCGTTAGGGGCTTGGGCTCGAACACCGGGGAGCTGTTTTTT,CASSVRGLGSNTGELFF
TRBD1,.,TRBJ2-5,TRBV5-6,TGTGCCAGCAGCTTGGGACAGGGGGCATCAGAGACCCAGTACTTC,CASSLGQGASETQYF
TRBD1,.,TRBJ2-7,TRBV11-1,TGTGCCAGCACGCCGGGACAGCGGTACGAGCAGTACTTC,CASTPGQRYEQYF
.,.,TRBJ2-7,TRBV5-6,TGTGCCAGCAGCTTTAGATCGGCAGGGCGCTCCTACGAGCAGTACTTC,CASSFRSAGRSYEQYF
.,.,TRBJ2-2,TRBV7-9,TGTGCCAGCAGCTTAGAGCCCAGGGACATCACCGGGGAGCTGTTTTTT,CASSLEPRDITGELFF
TRBD1,few,TRBJ1-2,TRBV5-1,TGCGCCAGCAGCTTGGCCGGACAGGGCGTTCTAGGTTACACCTTC,CASSLAGQGVLGYTF
.,.,TRBJ1-6,TRBV15,TGTGCCACCAGCAGAGATAGGGGGGGACATAATTCACCCCTCCACTTT,CATSRDRGGHNSPLHF
.,.,TRBJ1-4,TRBV30,TGTGCCTGGAGTGTCGGTGAAAAACTGTTTTTT,CAWSVGEKLFF
TRBD1,.,TRBJ2-2,TRBV6-5,TGTGCCACCCTCCTGGGGGACAGTTGGAGCGGGGAGCTGTTTTTT,CATLLGDSWSGELFF
.,.,TRBJ1-5,TRBV21-1,TGTGCCAGCAGCAAATGGGTAAGGGCGAGGGTGGGCCAGCCCCAGCATTTT,CASSKWVRARVGQPQHF
TRBD1,.,TRBJ1-6,TRBV28,TGTGCCAGCAGTTTATTTCAGGGGGGTAATTCACCCCTCCACTTT,CASSLFQGGNSPLHF
TRBD2,.,TRBJ2-7,TRBV11-2,TGTGCCAGCAGCATACAGACTAGCGGGGGACAAAGCTCCTACGAGCAGTACTTC,CASSIQTSGGQSSYEQYF